The 27 T cell receptor beta chains presented below share a single source sample, sequenced in a study of CDR3 diversity in severe acne. One entry per CDR3 protein results from TCRdb running MiXCR on the PCR reads. The sample includes some 84,000 distinct CDR3 sequences, 45% to 65% seen only once; the top ten take about 13%. Sequences were obtained from blood. The source of these receptors is a male donor in good health, without acne.

This clonotype was observed a handful of times. The chain joins TRBV29-1 to TRBJ1-2; D is possibly TRBD1 (6 bases). Trimming shortened V by 0 bases and J by 4 bases, and 9 bases separated the two germline ends. This CDR3 has 13 residues. The germline V gene has CDR1 SQVTM and CDR2 ANQGSEA. DNA for the CDR3: TGCAGCGTTGAAGAAAACAGGGTCTATGGCTACACCTTC. Its protein product is CSVEENRVYGYTF.

This clonotype was counted only a few times. This chain links TRBV2 with TRBJ1-5; D gene ambiguous. CDR3 length: 14 residues. Deletions cut 8 bases from V and 7 bases from J, with 18 bases between. Looked up from germline, CDR1 is SNHLY and CDR2 is FYNNEI. DNA for the CDR3: TGTGCCAGCTCCCCAGAGTTGGGCGGGCAGCCCCAGCATTTT. Translation: CASSPELGGQPQHF.

The V gene is TRBV2, the J gene TRBJ2-2; the D is unclear. Trimming removed 1 base from V and 7 bases from J, with 4 bases in between. Germline CDR1 SNHLY, CDR2 FYNNEI. This CDR3 has 12 residues. The CDR3 loop is CASSEDGGELFF. The CDR3 nucleotides are TGTGCCAGCAGTGAAGACGGCGGGGAGCTGTTTTTT.

This sequence joins TRBV11-2 and TRBJ1-2; D is unresolved. The CDR3 extends over 12 amino acids. Trimming left V 5 bases short and J 8 bases short, with 12 bases between. CDR1 and CDR2 (germline): SGHAT, FQNNGV. The CDR3 DNA reads TGTGCCAGCAGCCCTGAAAGGGAGGGCTACACCTTC. Translating gives CASSPEREGYTF.

There are many counts of this clonotype. The chain joins TRBV18 to TRBJ2-3; 11 positions agree with TRBD2. Trimming cost V 4 bases and J 6 bases; bases outside gene matches: 9. CDR1 and CDR2 (germline): KGHSH, LQKENI. The CDR3 is 16 amino acids. DNA for the CDR3: TGTGCCAGCTCACTGGCCACTAGCGGGAGTTGGGATACGCAGTATTTT. It encodes CASSLATSGSWDTQYF. The full variable domain, completed using reference TRBV18 and TRBJ2-3, is NAGVMQNPRHLVRRRGQEARLRCSPMKGHSHVYWYRQLPEEGLKFMVYLQKENIIDESGMPKERFSAEFPKEGPSILRIQQVVRGDSAAYFCASSLATSGSWDTQYFGPGTRLTVL.

As concerns this clonotype: One end of the junction is discordant with germline, which a read error may explain. The chain couples TRBV24-1 to TRBJ1-4; 7 positions agree with TRBD1. This CDR3 spans 12 amino acids. Germline loops: CDR1 KGHDR, CDR2 SFDVKD. The CDR3 protein is CTTRGQDEKLFF. The CDR3 DNA sequence: TGTACCACCAGAGGACAGGACGAAAAACTGTTTTTT.

This clonotype was seen a single time. The rearrangement uses TRBV7-9 and TRBJ2-2; 14 bases align to TRBD2. V was clipped by 6 bases and J by 4 bases; unmatched bases: 10. Germline CDR1 reads SEHNR; CDR2 reads FQNEAQ (reference sequence). The CDR3 runs 18 residues. For the CDR3, the DNA is TGTGCCAGCAGGCGAAATGGACTAGCGGGAGGAGTCACCGGGGAGCTGTTTTTT. This translates into CASRRNGLAGGVTGELFF. The entire variable domain, with the rest obtained from reference TRBV7-9 and TRBJ2-2, is as follows: DTGVSQNPRHKITKRGQNVTFRCDPISEHNRLYWYRQTLGQGPEFLTYFQNEAQLEKSRLLSDRFSAERPKGSFSTLEIQRTEQGDSAMYLCASRRNGLAGGVTGELFFGEGSRLTVL.

This chain joins TRBV6-5 and TRBJ2-5; maybe TRBD1 (5 bases). Per germline, CDR1 MNHEY and CDR2 SVGAGI. Between the trimmed V and J ends, which lost 1 base and 5 bases, there was a span of 11 bases. The CDR3 sequence is 14 residues long. The CDR3 sequence is CASSYWAGKETQYF. The CDR3 DNA follows: TGTGCCAGCAGTTACTGGGCAGGGAAGGAGACCCAGTACTTC.

The chain has TRBV7-2 and TRBJ1-2; D may be TRBD1 (6 bases). This CDR3 contains 12 residues. Per the germline V gene, CDR1 is SGHTA and CDR2 is FQGNSA. Trimming took 4 bases from V and 8 from J, leaving 11 bases between them. CDR3: CASSSLRGGYTF. The CDR3 region has the DNA TGTGCCAGCAGCTCCCTGAGGGGGGGCTACACCTTC.

V is TRBV24-1 and J is TRBJ2-7; D gene unclear. Trimming left V 6 bases short and J 5 bases short, with 7 bases between. CDR3 length equals 11 residues. Germline V gives CDR1 KGHDR, CDR2 SFDVKD. This CDR3 reads CATSRLDEQYF. The CDR3 DNA reads TGTGCCACCAGTCGGTTGGACGAGCAGTACTTC.

V gene TRBV5-6 combines with J gene TRBJ2-7, with TRBD2 as a possible D gene (6 bases). The ends were cut back, 7 bases at V and 7 bases at J, with 21 bases in the middle. Germline V lookup: CDR1 SGHDT, CDR2 YYEEEE. This CDR3 contains 14 residues. Here the CDR3 DNA reads TGTGCCAGCGGACCGGGACGGGAGCTGGGGGAGCAGTACTTC. It specifies CASGPGRELGEQYF.

This clonotype was seen at least ten times. The chain has TRBV9 and TRBJ1-6; D ambiguous. The CDR3 runs 18 residues. With 3 bases removed from V and 0 bases from J, the gap between germline ends came to 16 bases. CDR1 SGDLS and CDR2 YYNGEE come from the germline V gene. CDR3 bases: TGTGCCAGCAGCGGTAAGACCGAAAGGAGCTCCTATAATTCACCCCTCCACTTT. Translated, it gives CASSGKTERSSYNSPLHF.

This clonotype appeared a single time. The gene calls are TRBV7-2 and TRBJ2-7; 10 nucleotides agree with TRBD2. The CDR3 length is 15 residues. Germline V lookup: CDR1 SGHTA, CDR2 FQGNSA. J lost 8 bases, V lost 1 base, and 8 bases had no gene match. The CDR3 DNA is TGTGCCAGCAGCTTAGGGTTACTAGCGGGGTACAAGCAGTACTTC. Protein product: CASSLGLLAGYKQYF. Full variable domain (remainder filled in from reference TRBV7-2 and TRBJ2-7): GAGVSQSPSNKVTEKGKDVELRCDPISGHTALYWYRQSLGQGLEFLIYFQGNSAPDKSGLPSDRFSAERTGGSVSTLTIQRTQQEDSAVYLCASSLGLLAGYKQYFGPGTRLTVT.

This rearrangement joins TRBV11-2 to TRBJ1-5, with 7 bases that match TRBD1. With 5 bases clipped from V and 3 bases from J, the junction kept 10 bases outside the gene matches. CDR3 size: 16 residues. The germline V gene encodes CDR1 SGHAT and CDR2 FQNNGV. The CDR3 here is CASSLATGRDNQPQHF. DNA of the CDR3: TGTGCCAGCAGCCTGGCGACAGGGAGGGACAATCAGCCCCAGCATTTT.

Concerning this clonotype: The DNA is omitted, as the CDR3 cannot be located on it reliably, and the CDR3 follows TCRdb's listing. The J gene is TRBJ2-2, the V gene TRBV24-1; the table's TRBD2 call for D was not verified on the DNA. The CDR3 totals 24 residues, both ends included. Germline-derived CDR1 and CDR2 are KGHDR and SFDVKD. The CDR3 here is CATSSGTSGANVLTFGAGTGELFF.

This clonotype was seen at least ten times. This chain joins TRBV10-1 and TRBJ1-6; TRBD1 is a possible D gene (6 bases). CDR1 and CDR2 from the germline V gene are WNHNN and SYGVQD (reference sequence). V was pared by 8 bases and J by 7 bases, with 12 bases between. The CDR3 totals 13 residues. The CDR3 reads CASAKGENSPLHF. CDR3 nucleotide sequence: TGCGCCAGCGCCAAGGGGGAGAATTCACCCCTCCACTTT.

This chain uses TRBV5-1 with TRBJ1-5; tentatively, D is TRBD1 (5 bases). V lost 5 bases, J lost 3 bases, and 12 bases lay in between. Per germline, CDR1 SGHRS and CDR2 YFSETQ. The CDR3 has 14 amino acids. CDR3 bases: TGCGCCAGCAGACCCGACAGTCCCAATCAGCCCCAGCATTTT. Translating it yields CASRPDSPNQPQHF.

As for this clonotype: In this CDR3 the conserved last residue, phenylalanine or tryptophan, is missing, so a read error is likely. The chain uses TRBV20-1 and TRBJ2-5; 9 bases are shared with TRBD2. This CDR3 has 14 residues. V was clipped by 1 base and J by 3 bases; unmatched bases: 3. Germline values: CDR1 DFQATT, CDR2 SNEGSKA (reference sequence). CDR3 loop: CSARVGLAKETQYL. The CDR3 coding sequence is TGCAGTGCTAGAGTTGGACTAGCGAAAGAGACCCAGTACCTC.

V usage is TRBV7-2 and J usage is TRBJ2-7; D might be TRBD1 or TRBD2, each matching 5 bases. There are 14 residues in the CDR3. V was shortened by 4 bases and J by 6 bases, with 16 bases between the two germline ends. CDR1 and CDR2 from the germline V gene are SGHTA and FQGNSA. Here the CDR3 reads CASSYPGTISEQYF. The CDR3 bases are TGTGCCAGCAGCTATCCCGGGACCATCTCCGAGCAGTACTTC.

The V call is TRBV10-3, the J call TRBJ2-2; 8 nucleotides match TRBD1. From germline, CDR1 is ENHRY and CDR2 SYGVKD. The V and J ends lost 8 bases and 1 base, in that order; junction bases with no gene match: 6. The CDR3 consists of 15 residues. In DNA form, the CDR3 reads TGTGCCATCCAAACCGGGACAGGGAACACCGGGGAGCTGTTTTTT. This codes for CAIQTGTGNTGELFF.

This sequence joins TRBV25-1 and TRBJ1-2; D unresolved. Germline-derived CDR1 and CDR2 are MGHDK and SYGVNS. The CDR3 has 11 residues. Trimming took off 6 bases at V and 4 bases at J, with 6 bases between the two ends. In nucleotides, the CDR3 is TGTGCCAGCAGCCAAGCCTATGGCTACACCTTC. Protein: CASSQAYGYTF.

The chain couples TRBV2 to TRBJ2-7, with D perhaps TRBD2 (5 bases). The CDR3 has 14 residues. With 1 base removed from V and 3 bases from J, the gap between germline ends came to 10 bases. Germline CDR1 reads SNHLY; CDR2 reads FYNNEI. In DNA, the CDR3 is TGTGCCAGCAGTGAAGTCAACGGGAACTACGAGCAGTACTTC. The encoded protein is CASSEVNGNYEQYF.

This clonotype was seen repeatedly, ten times or more. This chain connects TRBV6-1 to TRBJ1-1; no clear D gene. The V and J ends lost 6 bases and 1 base respectively, with 9 bases between them. CDR1 and CDR2 from the germline V gene are MNHNS and SASEGT. The CDR3 runs 13 residues. CDR3 sequence reads: CASRFQANTEAFF. In DNA, the CDR3 is TGTGCCAGCAGGTTTCAGGCGAACACTGAAGCTTTCTTT.

The chain recombines TRBV28 with TRBJ2-3, with 7 bases identical to TRBD2. Looked up from germline, CDR1 is MDHEN and CDR2 is SYDVKM. The CDR3 sequence is 15 residues long. Germline trimming cut 6 bases from V and 2 bases from J; bases unmatched to any gene: 8. For the CDR3, the DNA is TGTGCCAGCAGCCGCCGGGGGGAAATCACAGATACGCAGTATTTT. Translated, it gives CASSRRGEITDTQYF.

This sequence joins TRBV5-4 and TRBJ2-1, with TRBD1 identical over 9 bases. V dropped 7 bases and J dropped 2; count of bases not matched to a gene: 7. Germline loops: CDR1 SGHNT, CDR2 YYREEE (reference sequence). The CDR3 is 15 amino acids. The CDR3: CASSLGDRAYNEQFF. CDR3 in DNA: TGTGCCAGCTCCTTAGGGGACAGGGCCTACAATGAGCAGTTCTTC. Complete variable domain (other parts from reference TRBV5-4 and TRBJ2-1): ETGVTQSPTHLIKTRGQQVTLRCSSQSGHNTVSWYQQALGQGPQFIFQYYREEENGRGNFPPRFSGLQFPNYSSELNVNALELDDSALYLCASSLGDRAYNEQFFGPGTRLTVL.

This sequence joins TRBV9 and TRBJ2-5; 9 bases fit TRBD1. The CDR3 is made up of 13 amino acids. Germline V gene data show CDR1 as SGDLS and CDR2 as YYNGEE. The J segment lost 13 bases and the V segment lost 2 bases, leaving 9 bases of the junction unmatched. CDR3 loop: CASSVGPGQGRYF. CDR3 nucleotide sequence: TGTGCCAGCAGCGTGGGACCGGGACAGGGAAGGTACTTC.

Of note for this clonotype: It may be a read error: a sequence one base away is much more abundant. Here the CDR3 omits its conserved ending phenylalanine or tryptophan, so a read error is the likely source. The V and J genes are TRBV5-1 and TRBJ2-5, with a weak D call TRBD2 (6 bases). Germline V gene sequence: CDR1 SGHRS, CDR2 YFSETQ. There are 16 residues in the CDR3. V lost 4 bases and J lost 9, with 25 bases in between. CDR3 region: CASSETPGTPKRPQYL. In DNA, the CDR3 is TGCGCCAGCAGCGAAACCCCAGGGACTCCTAAGAGACCCCAGTACCTC.